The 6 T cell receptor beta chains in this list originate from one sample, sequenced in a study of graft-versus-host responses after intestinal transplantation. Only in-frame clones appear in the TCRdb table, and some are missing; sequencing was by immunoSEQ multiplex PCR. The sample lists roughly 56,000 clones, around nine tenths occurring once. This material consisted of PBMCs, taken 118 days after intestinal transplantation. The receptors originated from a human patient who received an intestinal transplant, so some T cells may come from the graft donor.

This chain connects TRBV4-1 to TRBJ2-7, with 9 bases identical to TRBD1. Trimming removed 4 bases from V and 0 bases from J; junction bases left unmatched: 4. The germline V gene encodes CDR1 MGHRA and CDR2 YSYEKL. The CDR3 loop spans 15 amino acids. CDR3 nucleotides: TGCGCCAGCAGCCCCCGGGACAGGGTCTCCTACGAGCAGTACTTC. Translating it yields CASSPRDRVSYEQYF.

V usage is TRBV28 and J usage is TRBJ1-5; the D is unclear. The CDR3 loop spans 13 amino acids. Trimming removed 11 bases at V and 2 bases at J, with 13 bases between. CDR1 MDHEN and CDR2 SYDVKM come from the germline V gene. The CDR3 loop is CAGRNGGNQPQHF. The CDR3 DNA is TGTGCCGGAAGAAATGGGGGCAATCAGCCCCAGCATTTT.

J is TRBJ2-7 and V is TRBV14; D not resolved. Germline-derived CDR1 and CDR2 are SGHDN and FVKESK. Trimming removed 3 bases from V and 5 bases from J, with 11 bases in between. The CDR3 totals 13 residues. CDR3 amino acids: CASSHAGTHEQYF. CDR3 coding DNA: TGTGCCAGCAGCCACGCAGGAACCCACGAGCAGTACTTC.

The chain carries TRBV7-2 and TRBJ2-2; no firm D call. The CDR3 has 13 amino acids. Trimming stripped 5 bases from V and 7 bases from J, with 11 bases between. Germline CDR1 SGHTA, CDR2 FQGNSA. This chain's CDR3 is CASSPNPIGELFF. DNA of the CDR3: TGTGCCAGCAGCCCAAATCCCATCGGGGAGCTGTTTTTT. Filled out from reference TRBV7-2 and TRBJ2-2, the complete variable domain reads GAGVSQSPSNKVTEKGKDVELRCDPISGHTALYWYRQSLGQGLEFLIYFQGNSAPDKSGLPSDRFSAERTGGSVSTLTIQRTQQEDSAVYLCASSPNPIGELFFGEGSRLTVL.

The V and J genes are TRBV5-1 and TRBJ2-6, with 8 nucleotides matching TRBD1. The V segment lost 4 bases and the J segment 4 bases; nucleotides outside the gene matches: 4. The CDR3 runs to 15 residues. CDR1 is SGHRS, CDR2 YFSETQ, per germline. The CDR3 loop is CASSPTGDGANVLTF. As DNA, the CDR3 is TGCGCCAGCAGCCCGACAGGGGACGGGGCCAACGTCCTGACTTTC.

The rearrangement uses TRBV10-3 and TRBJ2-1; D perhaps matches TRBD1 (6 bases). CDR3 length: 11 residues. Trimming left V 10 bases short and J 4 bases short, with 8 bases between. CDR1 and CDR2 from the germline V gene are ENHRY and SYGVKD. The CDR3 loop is CATGQYNEQFF. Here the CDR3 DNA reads TGTGCCACCGGACAGTACAATGAGCAGTTCTTC.